The sequence of this TCR beta chain was determined in a study of cytomegalovirus exposure and HLA in healthy donors. The study, taken as a whole, reports: Later analysis associated a missense DCLRE1C variant with TCR beta V- and J-gene trimming. In an earlier analysis, productive rearrangement rates for most beta V segments clustered near 87% or 30%.

Of note for this clone: Antigen unknown.

Deletions cut 5 bases from V and 0 bases from J, with 7 bases between. The germline gives CDR1 MNHEY, CDR2 SMNVEV (reference sequence). The CDR3 sequence is 13 residues long. The PCR made use of 60 Vbeta and 13 Jbeta primers. Sequenced by immunoSEQ multiplex PCR; TCRdb stores in-frame clones only, minus some. The data contain 80,000 to 130,000 clones, under 80% of them seen just once; the ten biggest clones take up approximately 3.6%. Sequences were obtained from PBMCs. The TCR was taken from a woman in her forties or fifties in good health and CMV-seropositive. This sequence joins TRBV27 and TRBJ2-5; D ambiguous. This CDR3 reads CASSTTYQETQYF. DNA of the CDR3: TGTGCCAGCAGTACAACGTACCAAGAGACCCAGTACTTC.